Listed below are T cell receptor beta chains from one sample, sequenced in a study of beta chain features in type 1 diabetes. Produced via immunoSEQ multiplex PCR; TCRdb's table is partial and in-frame only. The sample yields about 900,000 clones, about 17% seen once. Input material: naive CD4+ T cells from blood. Receptor source: a woman aged 18 to 35 in good health. The CDR3 runs from the conserved cysteine through the conserved F or W. D genes are given only for firm matches. The listing skips clone size in some rows; elsewhere it reads once, few, many or a size class.

v_gene: TRBV4-3
d_gene: -
j_gene: TRBJ2-5
abundance: -
CDR3nt: TGCGCCAGCAGCCAAGATCGGCCCGTTGCTGGGGAGACCCAGTACTTC
CDR3aa: CASSQDRPVAGETQYF

v_gene: TRBV7-8
d_gene: TRBD1
j_gene: TRBJ2-7
abundance: -
CDR3nt: TGTGCCAGCAGTCGTAACCGGGACAGGCCTTACTACGAGCAGTACTTC
CDR3aa: CASSRNRDRPYYEQYF

v_gene: TRBV10-3
d_gene: TRBD2
j_gene: TRBJ2-2
abundance: -
CDR3nt: TGTGCCATCAGTGGTCTAGCGGGGGACACCGGGGAGCTGTTTTTT
CDR3aa: CAISGLAGDTGELFF

v_gene: TRBV4-3
d_gene: -
j_gene: TRBJ1-1
abundance: -
CDR3nt: TGCGCCAGCAGCCAATCTCACCAGGGACTGAACACTGAAGCTTTCTTT
CDR3aa: CASSQSHQGLNTEAFF

v_gene: TRBV5-1
d_gene: TRBD1
j_gene: TRBJ1-2
abundance: -
CDR3nt: TGCGCCAGCAGCTTTACAGGGGGCCGTGGCTACACCTTC
CDR3aa: CASSFTGGRGYTF

v_gene: TRBV11-1
d_gene: TRBD1
j_gene: TRBJ2-7
abundance: few
CDR3nt: TGTGCCAGCAGCTTAGCCGGAGGACAGGAATTCTACGAGCAGTACTTC
CDR3aa: CASSLAGGQEFYEQYF

v_gene: TRBV18
d_gene: -
j_gene: TRBJ1-1
abundance: -
CDR3nt: TGTGCCAGCTCACCGTATCGGGACTCTGAAGCTTTCTTT
CDR3aa: CASSPYRDSEAFF

v_gene: TRBV7-2
d_gene: -
j_gene: TRBJ2-7
abundance: few
CDR3nt: TGTGCCAGCAGCTTTAGAGGCTACGAGCAGTACTTC
CDR3aa: CASSFRGYEQYF

v_gene: TRBV28
d_gene: -
j_gene: TRBJ2-7
abundance: few
CDR3nt: TGTGCCAGCACGGGCTCCGGGCCATCCTACGAGCAGTACTTC
CDR3aa: CASTGSGPSYEQYF

v_gene: TRBV27
d_gene: -
j_gene: TRBJ1-2
abundance: -
CDR3nt: TGTGCCAGCAGTTTTTCGGGGACGGCTGCCCTCTATGGCTACACCTTC
CDR3aa: CASSFSGTAALYGYTF

v_gene: TRBV10-2
d_gene: -
j_gene: TRBJ1-1
abundance: few
CDR3nt: TGCGCCAGCCAAACCCAAAGACAGGAAGCGACTTTCTTT
CDR3aa: CASQTQRQEATFF

v_gene: TRBV9
d_gene: -
j_gene: TRBJ1-3
abundance: -
CDR3nt: TGTGCCAGCAGCGTAGCGGGTTCCGGAAACACCATATATTTT
CDR3aa: CASSVAGSGNTIYF

v_gene: TRBV2
d_gene: -
j_gene: TRBJ1-2
abundance: few
CDR3nt: TGTGCCAGCACAGAGGACAGTCCCCGCGGATACTATGGCTACACCTTC
CDR3aa: CASTEDSPRGYYGYTF

v_gene: TRBV19
d_gene: TRBD1
j_gene: TRBJ1-2
abundance: -
CDR3nt: TGTGCCAGTAGTCCCAAAGGGACAGGGGGCGAGAACTATGGCTACACCTTC
CDR3aa: CASSPKGTGGENYGYTF

v_gene: TRBV5-4
d_gene: -
j_gene: TRBJ2-5
abundance: -
CDR3nt: TGCGCCAGCAGCCAAGTAGAGGGCTTGGAGACCCAGTACTTC
CDR3aa: CASSQVEGLETQYF

v_gene: TRBV30
d_gene: -
j_gene: TRBJ2-7
abundance: few
CDR3nt: TGTGCCTGGAGTCCGGTCGGGAGTGGTGAGCAGTACTTC
CDR3aa: CAWSPVGSGEQYF

v_gene: TRBV5-4
d_gene: TRBD2
j_gene: TRBJ2-3
abundance: few
CDR3nt: TGTGCCAGCAGCTTTAAAGGGGACTACGCCACAGATACGCAGTATTTT
CDR3aa: CASSFKGDYATDTQYF

v_gene: TRBV4-2
d_gene: TRBD1
j_gene: TRBJ1-2
abundance: few
CDR3nt: TGTGCCAGCAGCCACCCGGACAGGGCTTCTTCTGGCTACACCTTC
CDR3aa: CASSHPDRASSGYTF

v_gene: TRBV20-1
d_gene: -
j_gene: TRBJ1-4
abundance: few
CDR3nt: TGCAGTGCAGACCCATTTGAAAAACTGTTTTTT
CDR3aa: CSADPFEKLFF

v_gene: TRBV7-2
d_gene: -
j_gene: TRBJ1-2
abundance: -
CDR3nt: TGTGCCAGCAGCTTAGTCGGGGCAGGACTAAACTATGGCTACACCTTC
CDR3aa: CASSLVGAGLNYGYTF

v_gene: TRBV5-4
d_gene: -
j_gene: TRBJ2-2
abundance: -
CDR3nt: TGTGCCAGCAGTTTGGGAGGACGATCATACACCGGGGAGCTGTTTTTT
CDR3aa: CASSLGGRSYTGELFF

v_gene: TRBV20-1
d_gene: -
j_gene: TRBJ1-1
abundance: -
CDR3nt: TGCAGTGCTAGATGGGTAGCTGAAGCTTTCTTT
CDR3aa: CSARWVAEAFF

v_gene: TRBV7-9
d_gene: -
j_gene: TRBJ2-2
abundance: -
CDR3nt: TGTGCCAGCCCCGCGGCGCCCACCGGGGAGCTGTTTTTT
CDR3aa: CASPAAPTGELFF

v_gene: TRBV19
d_gene: TRBD1
j_gene: TRBJ2-1
abundance: few
CDR3nt: TGTGCCAGTAGGGGACAGGGCTATAATGAGCAGTTCTTC
CDR3aa: CASRGQGYNEQFF

v_gene: TRBV9
d_gene: -
j_gene: TRBJ2-3
abundance: -
CDR3nt: TGTGCCAGCAGCGAACCTAGTCACACAGATACGCAGTATTTT
CDR3aa: CASSEPSHTDTQYF

v_gene: TRBV10-3
d_gene: TRBD2
j_gene: TRBJ2-1
abundance: -
CDR3nt: TGTGCCATCAGTGAGTCGGCTAGCGGGAATAATGAGCAGTTCTTC
CDR3aa: CAISESASGNNEQFF

v_gene: TRBV6-5
d_gene: TRBD2
j_gene: TRBJ2-5
abundance: few
CDR3nt: TGTGCCAGCGCGCGGGAGATTGGGACCCAGTACTTC
CDR3aa: CASAREIGTQYF

v_gene: TRBV6-6
d_gene: -
j_gene: TRBJ2-5
abundance: -
CDR3nt: TGTGCCAGCAGTTATCCGTCTTCTCAAGAGACCCAGTACTTC
CDR3aa: CASSYPSSQETQYF

v_gene: TRBV6-5
d_gene: -
j_gene: TRBJ2-6
abundance: few
CDR3nt: TGTGCCAGCAGTTACTCTGTGGCCTCTGGGGCCAACGTCCTGACTTTC
CDR3aa: CASSYSVASGANVLTF

v_gene: TRBV11-2
d_gene: -
j_gene: TRBJ1-1
abundance: few
CDR3nt: TGTGCCAGCAGCTTTGGGAACACTGAAGCTTTCTTT
CDR3aa: CASSFGNTEAFF

v_gene: TRBV7-2
d_gene: TRBD1
j_gene: TRBJ1-1
abundance: few
CDR3nt: TGTGCCAGCAGCTCGGGACAGTGGAACACTGAAGCTTTCTTT
CDR3aa: CASSSGQWNTEAFF

v_gene: TRBV9
d_gene: -
j_gene: TRBJ2-3
abundance: few
CDR3nt: TGTGCCAGCAGCGAGGGATTAACTCGCACAGATACGCAGTATTTT
CDR3aa: CASSEGLTRTDTQYF

v_gene: TRBV21-1
d_gene: -
j_gene: TRBJ2-7
abundance: few
CDR3nt: TGTGCCAGCAGCAGACGAGGGACTCGACGAGCAGAGCAGTACTTC
CDR3aa: CASSRRGTRRAEQYF

v_gene: TRBV11-2
d_gene: -
j_gene: TRBJ2-7
abundance: few
CDR3nt: TGTGCCAGCAGCTTCCTAGGGGGTGACTACGAGCAGTACTTC
CDR3aa: CASSFLGGDYEQYF

v_gene: TRBV6-1
d_gene: -
j_gene: TRBJ2-6
abundance: few
CDR3nt: TGTGCCAGCACCCCGGACGGGTCTGGGGCCAACGTCCTGACTTTC
CDR3aa: CASTPDGSGANVLTF

v_gene: TRBV4-2
d_gene: -
j_gene: TRBJ2-4
abundance: few
CDR3nt: TGTGCCAGCAGCCAGGGGGCAGTTATAGCCAAAAACATTCAGTACTTC
CDR3aa: CASSQGAVIAKNIQYF

v_gene: TRBV25-1
d_gene: TRBD1
j_gene: TRBJ2-1
abundance: -
CDR3nt: TGTGCCAGCAGTGACAGGGGGTGGTACAATGAGCAGTTCTTC
CDR3aa: CASSDRGWYNEQFF

v_gene: TRBV7-2
d_gene: -
j_gene: TRBJ1-2
abundance: -
CDR3nt: TGTGCCAGCAGCTTAATGGCAGCTCGCTATGGCTACACCTTC
CDR3aa: CASSLMAARYGYTF

v_gene: TRBV5-1
d_gene: -
j_gene: TRBJ1-5
abundance: -
CDR3nt: TGCCGTCCCGAGCCGGGGGCTCCATGGCCCCAGCATTTT
CDR3aa: CRPEPGAPWPQHF

v_gene: TRBV15
d_gene: TRBD1
j_gene: TRBJ2-6
abundance: -
CDR3nt: TGTGCCACCAGCAGACAGGGGGCAACTGGGGCCAACGTCCTGACTTTC
CDR3aa: CATSRQGATGANVLTF

v_gene: TRBV6-6
d_gene: TRBD1
j_gene: TRBJ2-3
abundance: -
CDR3nt: TGTGCCAGCAGTTACGGCGGGACAGGGCTCACAGATACGCAGTATTTT
CDR3aa: CASSYGGTGLTDTQYF

v_gene: TRBV6-4
d_gene: -
j_gene: TRBJ2-1
abundance: -
CDR3nt: TGTGCCAGCAGCAAAAGAGTGGGGTATGAGCAGTTCTTC
CDR3aa: CASSKRVGYEQFF

v_gene: TRBV7-9
d_gene: TRBD2
j_gene: TRBJ2-1
abundance: -
CDR3nt: TGTGCCAGCAGGCGGGAGGTCTACAATGAGCAGTTCTTC
CDR3aa: CASRREVYNEQFF

v_gene: TRBV19
d_gene: -
j_gene: TRBJ2-7
abundance: -
CDR3nt: TGTGCCAGCCGGGACCGGGATTACGAGCAGTACTTC
CDR3aa: CASRDRDYEQYF

v_gene: TRBV7-2
d_gene: TRBD2
j_gene: TRBJ2-4
abundance: few
CDR3nt: TGTGCCAGCAGCCCTCAGGCGGGAGGAGGAAACATTCAGTACTTC
CDR3aa: CASSPQAGGGNIQYF

v_gene: TRBV7-9
d_gene: -
j_gene: TRBJ2-3
abundance: many
CDR3nt: TGTGCCAGCAGCTTAGCGACACTGCTGGATACGCAGTATTTT
CDR3aa: CASSLATLLDTQYF